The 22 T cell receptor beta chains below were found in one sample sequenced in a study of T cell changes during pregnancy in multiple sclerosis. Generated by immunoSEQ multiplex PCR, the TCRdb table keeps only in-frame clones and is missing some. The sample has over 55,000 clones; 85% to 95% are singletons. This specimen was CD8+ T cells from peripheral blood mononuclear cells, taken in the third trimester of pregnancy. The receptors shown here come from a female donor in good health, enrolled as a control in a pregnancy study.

In DNA, the CDR3 is TGTGCCAGCAGCCGAAGACAGGGTAGCAATCAGCCCCAGCATTTT. Protein: CASSRRQGSNQPQHF. The V call is TRBV4-2, the J call TRBJ1-5; 7 bases are shared with TRBD1. The CDR3 contains 15 residues. After removal of 4 bases from V and 0 bases from J, the junction contained 3 bases not matched to a gene. From germline, CDR1 is LGHNA and CDR2 YNFKEQ.

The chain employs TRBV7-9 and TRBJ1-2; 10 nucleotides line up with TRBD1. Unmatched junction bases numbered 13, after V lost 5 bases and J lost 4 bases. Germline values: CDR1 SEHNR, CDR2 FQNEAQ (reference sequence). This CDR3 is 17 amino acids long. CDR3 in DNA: TGTGCCAGCAGCCATACACCGACAGGGGGCATTGTCTATGGCTACACCTTC. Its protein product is CASSHTPTGGIVYGYTF. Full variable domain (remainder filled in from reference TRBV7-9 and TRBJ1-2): DTGVSQNPRHKITKRGQNVTFRCDPISEHNRLYWYRQTLGQGPEFLTYFQNEAQLEKSRLLSDRFSAERPKGSFSTLEIQRTEQGDSAMYLCASSHTPTGGIVYGYTFGSGTRLTVV.

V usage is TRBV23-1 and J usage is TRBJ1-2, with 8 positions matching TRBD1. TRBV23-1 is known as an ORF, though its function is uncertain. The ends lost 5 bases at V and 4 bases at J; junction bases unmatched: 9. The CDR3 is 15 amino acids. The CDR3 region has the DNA TGCGCCAGCAGTTCCGGACAGGGCTACCTCTATGGCTACACCTTC. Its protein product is CASSSGQGYLYGYTF.

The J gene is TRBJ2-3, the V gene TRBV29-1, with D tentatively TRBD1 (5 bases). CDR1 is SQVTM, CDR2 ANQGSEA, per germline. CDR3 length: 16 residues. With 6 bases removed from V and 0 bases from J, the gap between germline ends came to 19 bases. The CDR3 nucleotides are TGCAGCGTGGCAGGGTCCCTTCATTCTAGCACAGATACGCAGTATTTT. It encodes CSVAGSLHSSTDTQYF.

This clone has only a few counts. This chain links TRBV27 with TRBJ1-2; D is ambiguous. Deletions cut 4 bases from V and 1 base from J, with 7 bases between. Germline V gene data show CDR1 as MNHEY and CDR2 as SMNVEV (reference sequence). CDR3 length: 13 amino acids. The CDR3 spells CASSYGLNYGYTF. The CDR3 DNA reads TGTGCCAGCAGTTATGGGCTTAACTATGGCTACACCTTC.

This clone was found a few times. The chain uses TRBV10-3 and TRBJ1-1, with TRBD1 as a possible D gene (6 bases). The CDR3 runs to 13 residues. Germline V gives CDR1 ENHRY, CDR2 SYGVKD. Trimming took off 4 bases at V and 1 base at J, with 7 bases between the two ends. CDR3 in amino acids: CAISGTENTEAFF. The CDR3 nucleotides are TGTGCCATCAGTGGGACAGAGAACACTGAAGCTTTCTTT.

The CDR3 nucleotides read TGCGCCAGCAGCCAAGAATATGGAGGGGCCGGAAACACCATATATTTT. Protein product: CASSQEYGGAGNTIYF. J is TRBJ1-3 and V is TRBV4-3, with a possible D match to TRBD1 (5 bases). V lost 0 bases and J lost 4, with 13 bases in between. Germline assignment: CDR1 LGHNA and CDR2 YSLEER. The length of the CDR3 is 16 residues.

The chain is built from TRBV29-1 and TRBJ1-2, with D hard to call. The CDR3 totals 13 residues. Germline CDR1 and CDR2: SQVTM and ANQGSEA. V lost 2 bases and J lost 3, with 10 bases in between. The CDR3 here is CSVESQDYYGYTF. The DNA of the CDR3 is TGCAGCGTTGAAAGTCAGGATTACTATGGCTACACCTTC.

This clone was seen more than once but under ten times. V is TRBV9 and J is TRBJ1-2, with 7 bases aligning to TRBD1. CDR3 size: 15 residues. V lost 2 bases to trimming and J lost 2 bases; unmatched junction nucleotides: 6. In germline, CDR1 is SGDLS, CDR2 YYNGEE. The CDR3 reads CASSVSSGGNYGYTF. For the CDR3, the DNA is TGTGCCAGCAGCGTTTCGTCAGGGGGAAACTATGGCTACACCTTC.

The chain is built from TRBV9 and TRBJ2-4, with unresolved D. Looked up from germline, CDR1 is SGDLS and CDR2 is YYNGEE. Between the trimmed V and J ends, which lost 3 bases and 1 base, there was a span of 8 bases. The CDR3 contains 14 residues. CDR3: CASSGSYAKNIQYF. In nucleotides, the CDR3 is TGTGCCAGCAGCGGGAGCTATGCCAAAAACATTCAGTACTTC.

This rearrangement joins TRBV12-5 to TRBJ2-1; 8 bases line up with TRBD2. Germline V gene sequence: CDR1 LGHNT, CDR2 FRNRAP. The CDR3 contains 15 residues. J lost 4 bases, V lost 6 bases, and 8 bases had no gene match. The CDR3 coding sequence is TGTGCTAGTGGCCTCAGCGGGGGACCATACAATGAGCAGTTCTTC. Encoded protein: CASGLSGGPYNEQFF.

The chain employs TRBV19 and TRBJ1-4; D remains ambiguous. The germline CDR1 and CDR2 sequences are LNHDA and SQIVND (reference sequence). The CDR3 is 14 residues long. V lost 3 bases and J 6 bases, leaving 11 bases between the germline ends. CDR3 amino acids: CASSITSPYEKLFF. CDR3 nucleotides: TGTGCCAGTAGTATTACCAGTCCCTATGAAAAACTGTTTTTT. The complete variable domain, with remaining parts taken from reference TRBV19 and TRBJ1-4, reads DGGITQSPKYLFRKEGQNVTLSCEQNLNHDAMYWYRQDPGQGLRLIYYSQIVNDFQKGDIAEGYSVSREKKESFPLTVTSAQKNPTAFYLCASSITSPYEKLFFGSGTQLSVL.

CDR3 in amino acids: CASSLETGGAYEQYF. CDR3 DNA sequence: TGCGCCAGCAGCCTCGAGACAGGGGGGGCCTACGAGCAGTACTTC. V usage is TRBV4-3 and J usage is TRBJ2-7; 9 bases align to TRBD1. After removal of 4 bases from V and 2 bases from J, the junction contained 6 bases not matched to a gene. CDR1 LGHNA and CDR2 YSLEER come from the germline V gene. The CDR3 covers 15 residues.

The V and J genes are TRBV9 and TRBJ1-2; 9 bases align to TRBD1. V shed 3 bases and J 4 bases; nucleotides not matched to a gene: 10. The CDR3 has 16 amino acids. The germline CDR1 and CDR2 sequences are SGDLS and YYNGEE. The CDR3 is CASSGWDRDRTYGYTF. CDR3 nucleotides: TGTGCCAGCAGCGGATGGGACAGGGATAGAACCTATGGCTACACCTTC.

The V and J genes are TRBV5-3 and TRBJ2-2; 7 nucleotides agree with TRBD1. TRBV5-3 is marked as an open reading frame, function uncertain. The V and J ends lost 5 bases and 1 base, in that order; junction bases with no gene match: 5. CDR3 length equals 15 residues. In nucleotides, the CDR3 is TGTGCCAGAAGACACCGACAGGGGAACACCGGGGAGCTGTTTTTT. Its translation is CARRHRQGNTGELFF.

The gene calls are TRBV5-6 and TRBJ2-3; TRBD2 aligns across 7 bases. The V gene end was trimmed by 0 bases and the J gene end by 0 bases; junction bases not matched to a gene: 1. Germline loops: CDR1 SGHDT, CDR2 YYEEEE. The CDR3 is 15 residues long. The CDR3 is CASSLVGGSTDTQYF. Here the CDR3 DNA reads TGTGCCAGCAGCTTGGTCGGGGGGAGCACAGATACGCAGTATTTT. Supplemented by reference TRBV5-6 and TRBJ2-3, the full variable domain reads DAGVTQSPTHLIKTRGQQVTLRCSPKSGHDTVSWYQQALGQGPQFIFQYYEEEERQRGNFPDRFSGHQFPNYSSELNVNALLLGDSALYLCASSLVGGSTDTQYFGPGTRLTVL.

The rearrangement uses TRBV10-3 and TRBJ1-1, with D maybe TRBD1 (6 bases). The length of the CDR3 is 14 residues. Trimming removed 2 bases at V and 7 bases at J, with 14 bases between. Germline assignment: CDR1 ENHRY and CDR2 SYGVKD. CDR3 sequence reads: CAISEPKGGFEAFF. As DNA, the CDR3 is TGTGCCATCAGTGAGCCGAAGGGGGGGTTTGAAGCTTTCTTT.

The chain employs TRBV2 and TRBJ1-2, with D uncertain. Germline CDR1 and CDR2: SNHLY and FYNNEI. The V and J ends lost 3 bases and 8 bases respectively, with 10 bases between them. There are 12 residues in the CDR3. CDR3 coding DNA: TGTGCCAGCAGTGAGCCAACCCAGGGCTACACCTTC. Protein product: CASSEPTQGYTF.

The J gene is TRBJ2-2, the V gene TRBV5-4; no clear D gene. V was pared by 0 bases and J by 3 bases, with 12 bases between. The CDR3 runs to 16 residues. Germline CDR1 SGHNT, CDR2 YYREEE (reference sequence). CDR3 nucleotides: TGTGCCAGCAGCTTGGGGCCCGCTGACTACACCGGGGAGCTGTTTTTT. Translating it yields CASSLGPADYTGELFF.

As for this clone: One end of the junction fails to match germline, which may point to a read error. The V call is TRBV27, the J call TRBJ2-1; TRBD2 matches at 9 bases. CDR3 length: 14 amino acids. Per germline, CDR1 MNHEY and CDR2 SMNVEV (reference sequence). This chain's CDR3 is CATSSLSGGNEQFF. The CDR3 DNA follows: TGTGCCACCAGTTCCCTTAGCGGGGGTAATGAGCAGTTCTTC.

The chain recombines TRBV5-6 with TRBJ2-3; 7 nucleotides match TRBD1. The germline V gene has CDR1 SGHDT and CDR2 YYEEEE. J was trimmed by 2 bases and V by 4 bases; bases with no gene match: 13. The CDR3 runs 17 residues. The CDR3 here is CASSEEVAGGLTDTQYF. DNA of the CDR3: TGTGCCAGCAGCGAGGAGGTGGCAGGGGGTCTCACAGATACGCAGTATTTT.

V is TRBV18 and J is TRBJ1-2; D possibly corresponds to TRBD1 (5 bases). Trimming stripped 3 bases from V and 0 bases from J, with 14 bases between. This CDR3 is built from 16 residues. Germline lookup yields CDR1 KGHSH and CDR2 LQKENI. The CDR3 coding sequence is TGTGCCAGCTCACCCCGGGCGGACATCACTAACTATGGCTACACCTTC. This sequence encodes CASSPRADITNYGYTF. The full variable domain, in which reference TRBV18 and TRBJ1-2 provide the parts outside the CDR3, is NAGVMQNPRHLVRRRGQEARLRCSPMKGHSHVYWYRQLPEEGLKFMVYLQKENIIDESGMPKERFSAEFPKEGPSILRIQQVVRGDSAAYFCASSPRADITNYGYTFGSGTRLTVV.